The text below deals with one T cell receptor (beta chain). Its antigen is not known. This entry is derived from a study of CD8+CD57+ T cells in acquired aplastic anemia. An expansion of CD8+CD57+ cells by flow cytometry had been shown in patients chosen for sequencing. Blood was sampled before the patients had received any therapy. V was shortened by 3 bases and J by 5 bases, with 5 bases between the two germline ends. CDR1 and CDR2 (germline): SGDLS, YYNGEE. The CDR3 has 12 amino acids. The template used for profiling TCR beta VDJ and CDR3 was genomic DNA. Each CDR3 protein is one row after TCRdb ran MiXCR on the reads. The data hold some 170,000 distinct CDR3 sequences, with more than 45% observed a single time. Findings and caveats of the study: The same twenty-nine CD8+ CDR3 sequences occurred in patients and in controls.

The clonotype comes from a human donor with aplastic anemia. The chain couples TRBV9 to TRBJ2-2; D remains unclear. Sequenced sample: sorted CD4+, CD8+, or CD8+CD57+ T cells (not recorded which) from PBMCs. Here the CDR3 reads CASSDRTGELFF. The CDR3 nucleotides are TGTGCCAGCAGCGACAGAACCGGGGAGCTGTTTTTT. The full variable domain, rest sourced from reference TRBV9 and TRBJ2-2, is DSGVTQTPKHLITATGQRVTLRCSPRSGDLSVYWYQQSLDQGLQFLIQYYNGEERAKGNILERFSAQQFPDLHSELNLSSLELGDSALYFCASSDRTGELFFGEGSRLTVL.